This entry concerns a single T cell receptor (beta chain). Generated by immunoSEQ multiplex PCR, the TCRdb table keeps only in-frame clones and is missing some. Of almost 550,000 clones in the sample, 70% to 80% were seen once. This CDR3 comprises 17 residues. V was pared by 3 bases and J by 5 bases, with 19 bases between. Germline V gives CDR1 KGHSH, CDR2 LQKENI. This sample was included in a study of shared T cell receptors in the human thymus. The sample was also linked to a second study, of human thymus T cells. That source adds: The thymus was resected at corrective cardiac surgery.

The clonotype was recovered from a boy younger than two with a congenital heart defect. Sample: thymocytes. The chain joins TRBV18 to TRBJ2-2; TRBD2 is a possible D gene (6 bases). The CDR3: CASSPLTRDPYTGELFF. For the CDR3, the DNA is TGTGCCAGCTCACCGTTGACTAGGGACCCATATACCGGGGAGCTGTTTTTT.